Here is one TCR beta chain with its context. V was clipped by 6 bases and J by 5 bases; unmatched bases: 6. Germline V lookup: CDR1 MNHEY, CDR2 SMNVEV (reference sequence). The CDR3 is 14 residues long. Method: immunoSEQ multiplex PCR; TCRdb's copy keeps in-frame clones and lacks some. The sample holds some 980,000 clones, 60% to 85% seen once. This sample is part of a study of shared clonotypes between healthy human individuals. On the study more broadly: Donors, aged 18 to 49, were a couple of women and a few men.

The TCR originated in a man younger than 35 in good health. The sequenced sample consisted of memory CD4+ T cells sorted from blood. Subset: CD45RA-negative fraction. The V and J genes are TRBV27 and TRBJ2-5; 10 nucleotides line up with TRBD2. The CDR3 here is CASRGLAEGETQYF. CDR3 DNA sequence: TGTGCCAGCAGAGGACTAGCGGAAGGGGAGACCCAGTACTTC.